The text below deals with one T cell receptor beta chain. Repertoires were generated with immunoSEQ multiplex PCR, while TCRdb's copy carries only in-frame clones and drops some. The sample includes some 340,000 clones, approximately 89% of them seen just once. Clinical history reported by participants formed the basis on which cohorts were assigned. Recovery among Cohort 3 donors was established by two negative PCRs, clearance, or symptom resolution. This record belongs to a study of blood T cell repertoires in COVID-19. Study-wide context: PBMCs, B-cell-depleted T cells, or T cells provided the cDNA or gDNA that made up the material.

This TCR was recovered from a woman in her thirties who had recovered from COVID-19. Material: PBMCs or T cells enriched from blood (not recorded which).

For the CDR3, the DNA is TGTGCCAGCAGCGTAGGTATGCGGGGGTCCTACAATGAGCAGTTCTTC. Translating it yields CASSVGMRGSYNEQFF. The chain couples TRBV9 to TRBJ2-1, with 7 positions matching TRBD2. This CDR3 is built from 16 residues. CDR1 is SGDLS and CDR2 is YYNGEE in the germline V gene. The trim removed 0 bases at V and 1 base at J, leaving 4 bases unmatched.